Listed below are T cell receptor beta chains from one sample, sequenced in a study of shared clonotypes between healthy human individuals. The repertoire was sequenced with immunoSEQ multiplex PCR; TCRdb's copy has only in-frame clones and lacks some. This table has roughly 2 million clones, approximately 94% appearing once. The sequenced material came from naive CD4+ T cells sorted from blood. Receptors were obtained from a man aged 18-30 years in good health. The CDR3 runs from the conserved cysteine through the conserved F or W. The order of the fields is D gene, clone size, J gene, V gene, CDR3 DNA, CDR3 protein. D genes are given only for firm matches. Not every row has a clone size; where given, it reads once, few, many or a size class.

>TRBD1|-|TRBJ1-1|TRBV11-1
TGTGCCAGCAGCTTAATGAGTAGACAGGGCGGCACTGAAGCTTTCTTT
CASSLMSRQGGTEAFF
>TRBD2|-|TRBJ2-3|TRBV5-8
TGTGCCAGCAGCTCCCTAAGCGGGAGGGCGGCAGATACGCAGTATTTT
CASSSLSGRAADTQYF
>-|-|TRBJ2-5|TRBV7-9
TGTGCCAGCAGCTTAAGGCGGCTAGCCTGGGAGACCCAGTACTTC
CASSLRRLAWETQYF
>-|-|TRBJ2-3|TRBV6-1
TGTGCCAGCTCGCAGATCACAGATACGCAGTATTTT
CASSQITDTQYF
>-|few|TRBJ1-1|TRBV6-5
TGTGCCAGCAGTCGGGGCACTGAAGCTTTCTTT
CASSRGTEAFF
>-|-|TRBJ1-4|TRBV30
TGTGCCTGGAACGGCAGGTCCAATGAAAAACTGTTTTTT
CAWNGRSNEKLFF
>TRBD2|-|TRBJ2-1|TRBV5-4
TGTGCCAGCAGCTCGACTAGCGGATATTACAATGAGCAGTTCTTC
CASSSTSGYYNEQFF
>-|-|TRBJ1-1|TRBV5-1
TGCGCCAGCAGTTCAGCTTCTATTGAGGGCACTGAAGCTTTCTTT
CASSSASIEGTEAFF
>TRBD2|-|TRBJ2-1|TRBV5-6
TGTGCCAGCAGCTTCCCTAGCGGGCGTTACAATGAGCAGTTCTTC
CASSFPSGRYNEQFF
>-|-|TRBJ2-7|TRBV10-3
TGTGCCATCAGTGAACAGTACGAGCAGTACTTC
CAISEQYEQYF
>-|-|TRBJ2-5|TRBV25-1
TGTGCCAGCAGTGGCAGGGTAGAGACCCAGTACTTC
CASSGRVETQYF
>-|few|TRBJ1-5|TRBV30
TGTGCCTGGAGTGTACCCAGGGTGGGCAATCAGCCCCAGCATTTT
CAWSVPRVGNQPQHF
>TRBD2|once|TRBJ2-7|TRBV4-1
TGCGCCAGCAGCCAAGATCTCCTAGCGGTATGGGGGGAGCAGTACTTC
CASSQDLLAVWGEQYF
>TRBD1|-|TRBJ1-4|TRBV27
TGTGCCAGCAGTTTATCGGGACAGTCTAATGAAAAACTGTTTTTT
CASSLSGQSNEKLFF
>TRBD1|-|TRBJ2-7|TRBV7-2
TGTGCCAGCAGCTTAGCGGCCAGGGGGCGAAGCGACGAGCAGTACTTC
CASSLAARGRSDEQYF
>-|-|TRBJ1-2|TRBV6-8
TGTGCCAGCAGTTTACCTGGGGGGTTCTTTTACACCTTC
CASSLPGGFFYTF
>-|-|TRBJ2-7|TRBV28
TGTGCCAGCAGACCTCCGGGGGGCGGGTACGAGCAGTACTTC
CASRPPGGGYEQYF
>-|-|TRBJ1-4|TRBV9
TGTGCCAGCAGCGCGGGGACGTTTACTAATGAAAAACTGTTTTTT
CASSAGTFTNEKLFF
>-|-|TRBJ2-7|TRBV5-4
TGTGCCAGCAGCTTGCGGGAGGGGGCATCTTCCGAGCAGTACTTC
CASSLREGASSEQYF
>TRBD1|-|TRBJ1-6|TRBV5-4
TGTGCCAGCAGCCCGACAGGGGAATTCATAAGTAATTCACCCCTCCACTTT
CASSPTGEFISNSPLHF
>TRBD1|-|TRBJ1-1|TRBV5-1
TGCGCCAGCAGTACAGGGGGCGCGGGGACTGAAGCTTTCTTT
CASSTGGAGTEAFF
>-|-|TRBJ2-7|TRBV5-1
TGCGCCAGCAGCCCGGGGACACCAACCTCCTACGAGCAGTACTTC
CASSPGTPTSYEQYF
>TRBD2|-|TRBJ2-1|TRBV10-1
TGCGCCAGCAGTGAGTGGGTCGGCGGGAGGTCTTTCTTC
CASSEWVGGRSFF
>TRBD2|-|TRBJ2-7|TRBV13
TGTGCCAGCAGCCCCAAGAGCGGGAGGGCCTCTCGAGAGCAGTACTTC
CASSPKSGRASREQYF
>-|-|TRBJ2-3|TRBV7-8
TGTGCCAGCAGCTTGGTAGAAGATACGCAGTATTTT
CASSLVEDTQYF
>TRBD2|-|TRBJ2-3|TRBV5-1
TGCGCCAGCAGCGCTGCCGGGACTACTGCCACAGATACGCAGTATTTT
CASSAAGTTATDTQYF
>-|-|TRBJ2-3|TRBV7-2
TGTGCCAGCAGCTCCCGAGATACGCAGTATTTT
CASSSRDTQYF
>-|-|TRBJ1-2|TRBV5-1
TGCGCCAGCAGCTACTCGACAGGTGACTATGGCTACACCTTC
CASSYSTGDYGYTF
>TRBD1|-|TRBJ1-2|TRBV6-4
TGTGCCAGCAGCCCCGGTGGGGACAGCAACTATGGCTACACCTTC
CASSPGGDSNYGYTF
>-|-|TRBJ1-2|TRBV29-1
TGCAGCGTTGGCCGATCCGACAGAGGGGGCTACACCTTC
CSVGRSDRGGYTF
>-|-|TRBJ1-6|TRBV9
TGTGCCAGCAGCCCCCCCGGGAAGTTGAATTCACCCCTCCACTTT
CASSPPGKLNSPLHF
>-|-|TRBJ1-6|TRBV9
TGTGCCAGCAGCGCCCAAGTAGGACCAGATTCACCCCTCCACTTT
CASSAQVGPDSPLHF
>TRBD2|-|TRBJ2-2|TRBV6-1
TGTGCCAGCAGTGAAGTGCCCCTAGCGGGGGGCCCGGCCGGGGAGCTGTTTTTT
CASSEVPLAGGPAGELFF
>-|-|TRBJ2-7|TRBV6-6
TGTGCCAGCAACTCCTGGGGGGGGGCAACCTACGAGCAGTACTTC
CASNSWGGATYEQYF
>TRBD1|-|TRBJ1-6|TRBV19
TGTGCCAGTAGTCCCACAGGGGGAAGATCACCCCTCCACTTT
CASSPTGGRSPLHF
>TRBD1|-|TRBJ1-2|TRBV6-1
TGTGCCAGCAGTGTTTATATAGGGACAGGGAACTATGGCTACACCTTC
CASSVYIGTGNYGYTF
>-|few|TRBJ1-6|TRBV7-9
TGTGCCAGCAGCTTAGCCTATAATTCACCCCTCCACTTT
CASSLAYNSPLHF
>TRBD1|-|TRBJ1-5|TRBV9
TGTGCCAGCAGCGGACAGGGGGCGATTTATAGCAATCAGCCCCAGCATTTT
CASSGQGAIYSNQPQHF
>-|-|TRBJ2-1|TRBV30
TGTGCCTGGAGTGTAAGTGTCGGCGCTATGTCCTCCGGACCGCCGGCTGAGCAGTTCTTC
CAWSVSVGAMSSGPPAEQFF
>-|-|TRBJ2-7|TRBV21-1
TGTGCCAGCAGCAAAGGGGGACACCGAGGGTCCTACGAGCAGTACTTC
CASSKGGHRGSYEQYF
>-|-|TRBJ1-1|TRBV30
TGTGCCTGGATCTCCCGCAGCCCCATGAACACTGAAGCTTTCTTT
CAWISRSPMNTEAFF
>TRBD1|-|TRBJ2-1|TRBV5-1
TGCGCCAGCAGCCAGGGACAGTCCTACAATGAGCAGTTCTTC
CASSQGQSYNEQFF
>-|once|TRBJ2-7|TRBV5-5
TGTGCCAGCAGCACGCAACAGGGAGGGGAGCAGTACTTC
CASSTQQGGEQYF